The T cell receptor beta chain described here comes from a study of blood T cell repertoires in COVID-19. Whole-study context: Collection of acute and convalescent COVID-19 samples took place in the United States, Italy and Spain. PBMCs, B-cell-depleted T cells, or T cells were the source of the cDNA or gDNA that made up the material.

The CDR3 sequence is 18 residues long. The germline V gene encodes CDR1 LNHNV and CDR2 YYDKDF (reference sequence). The V and J ends lost 0 bases and 3 bases, in that order; junction bases with no gene match: 14. How the authors handled the data: Reference gene primer amplification gave nucleated cell count estimates. Assay: immunoSEQ multiplex PCR; the TCRdb copy retains only in-frame clones and omits some. V, J and clone size reflect that table, while D and trimming were determined from the DNA. Found here are 65,000 to 90,000 clones, over 65% of them singletons; the top ten hold under 4.5%. This receptor was identified in a woman aged 55-70 years with acute or convalescent COVID-19. Input material: peripheral blood. The chain has TRBV15 and TRBJ2-7; 7 nucleotides match TRBD2. This CDR3 reads CATSRDSRGSGANYEQYF. Written as DNA, the CDR3 is TGTGCCACCAGCAGAGATTCTAGGGGAAGCGGGGCGAACTACGAGCAGTACTTC. Full variable domain (remainder filled in from reference TRBV15 and TRBJ2-7): DAMVIQNPRYQVTQFGKPVTLSCSQTLNHNVMYWYQQKSSQAPKLLFHYYDKDFNNEADTPDNFQSRRPNTSFCFLDIRSPGLGDTAMYLCATSRDSRGSGANYEQYFGPGTRLTVT.